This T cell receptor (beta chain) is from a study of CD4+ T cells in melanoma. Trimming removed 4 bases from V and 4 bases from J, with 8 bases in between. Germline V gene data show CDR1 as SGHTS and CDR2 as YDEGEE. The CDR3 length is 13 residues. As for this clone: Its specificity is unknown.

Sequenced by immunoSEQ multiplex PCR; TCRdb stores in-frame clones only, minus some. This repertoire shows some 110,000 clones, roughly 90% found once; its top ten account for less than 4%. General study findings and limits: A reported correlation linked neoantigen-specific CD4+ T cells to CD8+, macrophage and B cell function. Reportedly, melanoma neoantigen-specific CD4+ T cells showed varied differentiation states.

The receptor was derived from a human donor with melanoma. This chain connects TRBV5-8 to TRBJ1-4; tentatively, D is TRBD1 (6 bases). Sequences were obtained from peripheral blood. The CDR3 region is CASSRQDNEKLFF. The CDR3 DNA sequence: TGTGCCAGCAGCAGACAGGATAATGAAAAACTGTTTTTT.